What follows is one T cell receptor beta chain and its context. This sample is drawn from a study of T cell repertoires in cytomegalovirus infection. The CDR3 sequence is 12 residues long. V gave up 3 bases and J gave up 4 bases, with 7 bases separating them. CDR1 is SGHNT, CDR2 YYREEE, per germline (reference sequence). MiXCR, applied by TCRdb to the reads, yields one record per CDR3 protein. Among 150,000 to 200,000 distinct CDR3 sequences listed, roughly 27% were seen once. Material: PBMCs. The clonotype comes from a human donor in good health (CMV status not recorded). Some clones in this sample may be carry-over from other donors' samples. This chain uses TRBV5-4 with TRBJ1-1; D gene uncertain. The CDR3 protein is CASSSRSTEAFF. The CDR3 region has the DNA TGTGCCAGCAGCTCCCGAAGCACTGAAGCTTTCTTT.